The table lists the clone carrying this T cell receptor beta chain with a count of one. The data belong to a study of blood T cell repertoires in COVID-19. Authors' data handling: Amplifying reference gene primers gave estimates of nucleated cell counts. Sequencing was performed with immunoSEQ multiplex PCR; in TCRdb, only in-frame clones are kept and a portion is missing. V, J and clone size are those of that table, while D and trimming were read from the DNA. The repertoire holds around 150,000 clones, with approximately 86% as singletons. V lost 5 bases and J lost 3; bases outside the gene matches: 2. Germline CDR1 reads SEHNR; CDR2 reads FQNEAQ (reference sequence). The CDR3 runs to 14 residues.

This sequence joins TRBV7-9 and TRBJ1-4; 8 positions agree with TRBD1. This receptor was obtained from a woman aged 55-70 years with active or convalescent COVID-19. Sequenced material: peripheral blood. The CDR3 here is CASSRRGPNEKLFF. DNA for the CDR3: TGTGCCAGCAGCCGCAGGGGGCCTAATGAAAAACTGTTTTTT.